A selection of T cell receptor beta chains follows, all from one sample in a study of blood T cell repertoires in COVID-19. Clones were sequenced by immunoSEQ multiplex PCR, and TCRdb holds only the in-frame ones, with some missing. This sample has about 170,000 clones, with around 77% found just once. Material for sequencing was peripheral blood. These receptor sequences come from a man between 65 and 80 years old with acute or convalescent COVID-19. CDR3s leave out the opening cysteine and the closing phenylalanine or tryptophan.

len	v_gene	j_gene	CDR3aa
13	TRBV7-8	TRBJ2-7	ASRKGGQASYEQY
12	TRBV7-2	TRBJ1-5	ASSLGTGWEPQH
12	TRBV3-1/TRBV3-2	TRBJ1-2	ASSPTGANYGYT
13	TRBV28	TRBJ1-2	ASTPGGRTDGGYT
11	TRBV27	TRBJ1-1	ASMAITGFEAF
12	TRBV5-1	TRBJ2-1	ASSRQGMNNEQF
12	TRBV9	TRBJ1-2	ASSLGQGNYGYT
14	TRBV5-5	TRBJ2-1	ASSPRAGTLNNEQF
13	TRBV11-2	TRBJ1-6	ASSLGQVSNSPLH
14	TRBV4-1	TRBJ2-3	ASSPQSSGRADTQY
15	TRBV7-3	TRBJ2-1	ASSLGRGWQGRDEQF
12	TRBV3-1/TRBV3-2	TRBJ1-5	ASSRSDVGQPQH
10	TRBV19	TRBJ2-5	ASSTDQETQY
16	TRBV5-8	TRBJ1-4	ASSLTGQGLPTNEKLF
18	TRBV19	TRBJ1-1	ASSISFGRVTIGSGTEAF
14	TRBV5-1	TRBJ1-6	ASSTGGTGDNSPLH
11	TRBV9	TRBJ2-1	ASSGAGYNEQF
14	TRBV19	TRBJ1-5	ASSLRTGNSNQPQH
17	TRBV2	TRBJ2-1	ASSEGVLWGQGIGYEQF
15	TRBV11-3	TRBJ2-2	ASSLDPRLENTGELF
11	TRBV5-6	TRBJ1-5	ASSSDANQPQH
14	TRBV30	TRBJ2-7	AWAETGTGTTYEQY
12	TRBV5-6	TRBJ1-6	ASSLRTGGSPLH
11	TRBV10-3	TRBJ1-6	AMRTVENSPLH
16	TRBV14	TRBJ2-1	ASSLRGSGVTSYNEQF
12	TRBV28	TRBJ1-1	ASTSRRGPTEAF
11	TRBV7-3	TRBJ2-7	ASSFAADSEQY
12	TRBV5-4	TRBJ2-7	ASSSRQGAYEQY
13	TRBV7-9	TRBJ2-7	ASSPGGREVDEQY
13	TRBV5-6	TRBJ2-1	ASRRPGQGYNEQF
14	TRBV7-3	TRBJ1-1	ASSLGGGGMNTEAF
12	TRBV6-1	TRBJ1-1	ASSQIPENTEAF
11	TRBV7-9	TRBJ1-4	AGQLRANEKLF
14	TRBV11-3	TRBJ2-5	ASSPRRAGGRETQY
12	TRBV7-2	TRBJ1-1	ASSLDREGVEAF
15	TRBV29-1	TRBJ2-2	SVSGTSGRWNTGELF
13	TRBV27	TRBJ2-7	ASSLTQGTTSEQY
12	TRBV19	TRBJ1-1	ASATGQGNTEAF
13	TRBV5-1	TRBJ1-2	ASSLGDRGFYGYT
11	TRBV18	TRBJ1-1	ASSHRTVGEAF
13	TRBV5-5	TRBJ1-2	ASSLARDKNYGYT
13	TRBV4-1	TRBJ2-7	ASSQWTSGNYEQY
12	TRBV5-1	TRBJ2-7	ASSPSGAAYEQY
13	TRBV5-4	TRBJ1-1	ASSSQGAGDTEAF
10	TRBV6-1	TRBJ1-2	ASSDTGWGYT
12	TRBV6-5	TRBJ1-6	ASTRNRGNSPLH
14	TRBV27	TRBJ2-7	ASSSPSGTSGVLQY
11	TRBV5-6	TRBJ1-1	ASSPTANTEAF
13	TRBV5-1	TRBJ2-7	ASSFRDRGNGEQY
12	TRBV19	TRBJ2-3	ASRGRGSTDTQY
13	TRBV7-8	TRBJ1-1	ASSLGAGLNTEAF
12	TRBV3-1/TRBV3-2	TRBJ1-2	ASSQEGLHYGYT
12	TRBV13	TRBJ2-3	ASSLTGGPDTQY
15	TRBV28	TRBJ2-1	ASPPGLASGRYNEQF
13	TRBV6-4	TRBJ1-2	ASSAEGQGAGGYT
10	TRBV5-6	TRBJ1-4	ASTFGTGRLF
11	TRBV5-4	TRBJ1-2	ASSLPGQIGYT
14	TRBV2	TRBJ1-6	ASSLSRDRGPSPLH
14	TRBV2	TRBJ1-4	ASTYFPGTGDEKLF
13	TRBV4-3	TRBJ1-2	ASSQDSTGKYGYT